The T cell receptor beta chain under discussion was sequenced for a study of response to subunit inactivated influenza vaccine. Study-wide points: It was suggested by the authors that few new T cells are recruited by each seasonal influenza vaccination.

As for this clonotype: Its target is unknown.

MiXCR was run by TCRdb on the RT-PCR reads, yielding one entry per CDR3 protein. The sample records about 480,000 distinct CDR3 sequences, approximately 13% being singletons. From germline, CDR1 is SGDLS and CDR2 YYNGEE. CDR3 length: 15 amino acids. V lost 0 bases and J 2 bases, leaving 10 bases between the germline ends. The sequence was collected from a man aged 45 to 65 who received an inactivated influenza vaccine. Sequencing was performed on PBMCs from blood, taken 45 days after vaccination. The chain links TRBV9 to TRBJ2-3; no clear D. The CDR3 loop reads CASSVDSTNTDTQYF. The CDR3 DNA is TGTGCCAGCAGCGTAGATTCTACTAACACAGATACGCAGTATTTT. Based on the CDR3 plus reference TRBV9 and TRBJ2-3, the full variable domain is DSGVTQTPKHLITATGQRVTLRCSPRSGDLSVYWYQQSLDQGLQFLIQYYNGEERAKGNILERFSAQQFPDLHSELNLSSLELGDSALYFCASSVDSTNTDTQYFGPGTRLTVL.